The text below deals with one T cell receptor (beta chain). This sample is part of a study of blood T cells in healthy people across ages. The V segment lost 4 bases and the J segment 4 bases; nucleotides outside the gene matches: 7. CDR3 length: 15 residues. Germline CDR1 SEHNR, CDR2 FQNEAQ (reference sequence). With a J-beta primer mix and a sample-barcoded 5' primer, a second PCR ran 7 to 11 cycles. One entry per CDR3 protein results from TCRdb running MiXCR on the 5' RACE reads. The sample has hundreds of thousands of distinct CDR3 sequences, 21% seen once. The origin of this receptor is a man in his 70s in good health. The sequenced material came from blood. The chain joins TRBV7-9 to TRBJ2-5; 9 bases line up with TRBD1. This CDR3 is CASSSGTGLSETQYF. The CDR3 DNA is TGTGCCAGCAGCTCCGGGACAGGGCTTTCAGAGACCCAGTACTTC.